This TCR beta chain was retrieved from a study of CD8 T cells in ankylosing spondylitis. Study observations and caveats: Researchers report that disease-linked clones proved CD8+ and relatively rare in peripheral blood. What appeared characteristic of ankylosing spondylitis blood was a TCR beta motif of eight highly homologous variants. Prior literature has documented some motif variants in synovial fluid and blood from reactive arthritis. The clones that were linked to disease were reported to be significantly enriched in matched synovial fluid samples from ankylosing spondylitis patients.

Per germline, CDR1 MDHEN and CDR2 SYDVKM. The length of the CDR3 is 15 residues. The ends were cut back, 3 bases at V and 1 base at J, with 10 bases in the middle. Points on this clonotype: Its antigen is not identified.

Generation of TCR beta libraries employed quantitative 5'-RACE incorporating molecular barcodes. TCRdb reanalysed the 5' RACE reads using MiXCR and keeps one entry per CDR3 protein. The table has roughly 470,000 distinct CDR3 sequences, around 26% seen once; the top ten hold about 1%. The receptor's source is a male donor with ankylosing spondylitis. V and J are TRBV28 and TRBJ1-5; TRBD1 is a possible D gene (6 bases). Sequenced material: blood, either unsorted or a sorted T cell fraction (not recorded which). In DNA, the CDR3 is TGTGCCAGCAGTTTTCCGGGGGCCAGCAATCAGCCCCAGCATTTT. Residues: CASSFPGASNQPQHF.